The source of this T cell receptor (beta chain) is a study of blood T cell repertoires in COVID-19. On the study more broadly: Acute and convalescent COVID-19 specimens originated in the United States, Italy and Spain. PBMCs, B-cell-depleted T cells, or T cells provided the cDNA or gDNA that made up the material.

Trimming removed 5 bases from V and 3 bases from J, with 10 bases in between. CDR1 SGHRS and CDR2 YFSETQ come from the germline V gene. The CDR3 is made up of 13 amino acids. Generated by immunoSEQ multiplex PCR, the TCRdb table keeps only in-frame clones and is missing some. The repertoire holds a few hundred thousand clones, with about 89% as singletons. The genes are TRBV5-1 and TRBJ2-3; weak D call: TRBD2 (6 bases). The sequence was obtained from a man in his forties who had recovered from COVID-19. The material sequenced was peripheral blood. CDR3 nucleotides: TGCGCCAGCAGGTGGGGGAGGACAGATACGCAGTATTTT. It is translated as CASRWGRTDTQYF.